One sample yielded the 23 T cell receptor beta chains listed below, sequenced in a study of neurological immune-mediated disorders. TCRdb re-called the 5' RACE reads through MiXCR, storing one row per CDR3 protein. This sample carries tens of thousands of distinct CDR3 sequences, about an eighth of them seen once, and the ten largest clones take about 1.7%. Sequenced sample: PBMCs. The receptors come from a man aged 60 to 75 in good health.

In this sample, this clonotype turned up a few times. The genes are TRBV20-1 and TRBJ1-2; TRBD1 is a possible D gene (6 bases). This CDR3 spans 15 amino acids. The germline gives CDR1 DFQATT, CDR2 SNEGSKA (reference sequence). The germline V and J ends were trimmed by 0 bases and 6 bases, with 17 bases remaining between them. Here the CDR3 reads CSARDRVGGADGYTF. The CDR3 nucleotides read TGCAGTGCTAGAGATCGAGTGGGGGGCGCGGATGGCTACACCTTC.

This clonotype was found many times. V gene TRBV7-2 combines with J gene TRBJ2-3, with 13 bases matching TRBD2. With V trimmed by 8 bases and J by 3 bases, 11 bases remained unmatched. Germline CDR1 and CDR2: SGHTA and FQGNSA. CDR3 length: 17 residues. This CDR3 reads CASALAGGQVPTDTQYF. The CDR3 nucleotides read TGTGCCAGCGCACTAGCGGGGGGGCAGGTCCCGACAGATACGCAGTATTTT.

In its sample, this clonotype was seen many times. The V call is TRBV15, the J call TRBJ1-1, with D possibly TRBD1 on 5 matching bases. Trimming took 6 bases from V and 0 from J, leaving 14 bases between them. Germline V gene data show CDR1 as LNHNV and CDR2 as YYDKDF (reference sequence). The CDR3 has 15 residues. In DNA form, the CDR3 reads TGTGCCACCAGGGATCAGACAGTCATGAACACTGAAGCTTTCTTT. Amino acid sequence: CATRDQTVMNTEAFF.

This clonotype occurred many times. This chain connects TRBV20-1 to TRBJ1-4; D possibly corresponds to TRBD1 (6 bases). V lost 3 bases and J 8 bases, leaving 13 bases between the germline ends. The length of the CDR3 is 13 residues. Germline values: CDR1 DFQATT, CDR2 SNEGSKA (reference sequence). The DNA for the CDR3 is TGCAGTGCTAGCTCGGGGGCCGGCGAAAAACTGTTTTTT. This gives the protein CSASSGAGEKLFF.

This clonotype was observed at least ten times. V gene TRBV2 combines with J gene TRBJ2-1, with D hard to call. CDR1 is SNHLY and CDR2 is FYNNEI in the germline V gene. V was cut by 3 bases and J by 8 bases, with 8 bases left in between. The CDR3 has 12 amino acids. CDR3 nucleotides: TGTGCCAGCAGTGATCGGTTGCATGAGCAGTTCTTC. Translation gives CASSDRLHEQFF. Full variable domain (missing parts from reference TRBV2 and TRBJ2-1): EPEVTQTPSHQVTQMGQEVILRCVPISNHLYFYWYRQILGQKVEFLVSFYNNEISEKSEIFDDQFSVERPDGSNFTLKIRSTKLEDSAMYFCASSDRLHEQFFGPGTRLTVL.

This clonotype has ten or more counts. The chain carries TRBV6-5 and TRBJ2-3, with 8 bases that match TRBD1. Trimming removed 0 bases from V and 2 bases from J; junction bases left unmatched: 4. The CDR3 runs 16 residues. Germline V gene data show CDR1 as MNHEY and CDR2 as SVGAGI. For the CDR3, the DNA is TGTGCCAGCAGTTACTCCCAGGGGGCTATCACAGATACGCAGTATTTT. Protein product: CASSYSQGAITDTQYF.

In its sample, this clonotype was seen many times. CDR3 nucleotide sequence: TGTGCCAGCAGCTTAGACGGGACGTCCACCTACGAGCAGTACTTC. Its translation is CASSLDGTSTYEQYF. The J gene is TRBJ2-7, the V gene TRBV7-9; either TRBD1 or TRBD2 may fit D (5 bases each). This CDR3 is built from 15 residues. Germline V gene data show CDR1 as SEHNR and CDR2 as FQNEAQ (reference sequence). V was trimmed by 1 base and J by 2 bases, leaving 12 bases between them.

This clonotype showed up many times. The J gene is TRBJ1-6, the V gene TRBV5-1; D is unclear. Trimming removed 0 bases from V and 14 bases from J, with 12 bases in between. The CDR3 covers 13 residues. Per the germline V gene, CDR1 is SGHRS and CDR2 is YFSETQ. The CDR3 DNA is TGCGCCAGCAGCTTGGCAGGACTTTCCACCCTCCACTTT. It codes for CASSLAGLSTLHF.

This clonotype was seen at least ten times. V and J are TRBV20-1 and TRBJ1-1; D remains ambiguous. The CDR3 totals 13 residues. Germline assignment: CDR1 DFQATT and CDR2 SNEGSKA (reference sequence). Trimming took 1 base from V and 3 from J, leaving 9 bases between them. The CDR3 bases are TGCAGTGCTAGAGTGATTGGGGACACTGAAGCTTTCTTT. The encoded protein is CSARVIGDTEAFF.

At least ten counts were recorded for this clonotype. V gene TRBV6-2 or TRBV6-3 combines with J gene TRBJ2-2; D remains ambiguous. Trimming took 5 bases from V and 5 from J, leaving 9 bases between them. CDR1 MNHEY and CDR2 SVGEGT come from the germline V gene. This CDR3 has 13 residues. The CDR3: CASSDLGTGELFF. In DNA, the CDR3 is TGTGCCAGCAGTGACCTGGGGACCGGGGAGCTGTTTTTT.

Only a few counts were recorded for this clonotype. A read error may explain this, as a much larger clone is one base away. The chain uses TRBV5-1 and TRBJ2-1; the D gene is possibly TRBD1 (6 bases). The CDR3 runs to 12 residues. CDR1 and CDR2 from the germline V gene are SGHRS and YFSETQ. As DNA, the CDR3 is TGCGCCAACAGCTCGTCAGGGGATGAGCAGTTCTTC. It specifies CANSSSGDEQFF.

This clonotype was picked up many times. The V and J genes are TRBV5-1 and TRBJ1-5; the D gene is possibly TRBD1 (5 bases). The germline CDR1 and CDR2 sequences are SGHRS and YFSETQ. With 0 bases removed from V and 5 bases from J, the gap between germline ends came to 9 bases. The CDR3 is 14 amino acids. The chain's CDR3 is CASSLAGGYQPQHF. The DNA for the CDR3 is TGCGCCAGCAGCTTGGCCGGGGGGTATCAGCCCCAGCATTTT.

This clonotype was seen a handful of times. V and J are TRBV29-1 and TRBJ2-1; TRBD2 aligns across 7 bases. In germline, CDR1 is SQVTM, CDR2 ANQGSEA. The V and J ends lost 6 bases and 6 bases, in that order; junction bases with no gene match: 8. This CDR3 is 13 amino acids long. The CDR3 sequence: CSVWGGGPNEQFF. In nucleotides, the CDR3 is TGCAGCGTGTGGGGGGGGGGACCCAATGAGCAGTTCTTC.

This clonotype appeared many times. The J gene is TRBJ2-5, the V gene TRBV12-3 or TRBV12-4; TRBD1 or TRBD2 may be the D gene (5 bases each). This CDR3 is built from 14 residues. V lost 6 bases and J lost 1, with 12 bases in between. The CDR3: CASRRGTAQETQYF. The DNA for the CDR3 is TGTGCCAGCAGGAGAGGGACGGCCCAAGAGACCCAGTACTTC.

This clonotype was recorded many times. V and J are TRBV29-1 and TRBJ2-3; D is perhaps TRBD2 (6 bases). Deletions cut 7 bases from V and 0 bases from J, with 11 bases between. The CDR3 is 13 amino acids. Germline V gene data show CDR1 as SQVTM and CDR2 as ANQGSEA. The CDR3 region is CSEKRASTDTQYF. In DNA, the CDR3 is TGCAGCGAAAAGCGGGCGAGCACAGATACGCAGTATTTT.

This clonotype was recorded at least ten times. The V call is TRBV10-3, the J call TRBJ1-5; 7 bases match TRBD1. Germline V CDR1 and CDR2: ENHRY, SYGVKD. The CDR3 has 17 residues. Trimming removed 2 bases from V and 3 bases from J; junction bases left unmatched: 10. Here the CDR3 DNA reads TGTGCCATCAGTGAGACAACGGGGACAGCCTACAATCAGCCCCAGCATTTT. Its translation: CAISETTGTAYNQPQHF.

The table lists this clonotype with a few counts. The V gene is TRBV20-1, the J gene TRBJ2-1, with D perhaps TRBD1 (7 bases). The CDR3 contains 15 residues. Trimming cost V 6 bases and J 7 bases, with 22 bases left between them. Germline V CDR1 and CDR2: DFQATT, SNEGSKA (reference sequence). As DNA, the CDR3 is TGCAGTGCCAACCTCCCCAGGGGGGCGGGGAATGAGCAGTTCTTC. Translation gives CSANLPRGAGNEQFF.

This clonotype was detected many times. This chain joins TRBV5-8 and TRBJ2-1; 10 bases match TRBD2. There are 17 residues in the CDR3. CDR1 and CDR2 from the germline V gene are SGHTS and YDEGEE. V gave up 0 bases and J gave up 5 bases; unmatched junction bases: 8. The CDR3 sequence: CASSLVQAGGPHNEQFF. In nucleotides, the CDR3 is TGTGCCAGCAGCTTGGTACAAGCGGGGGGGCCCCACAATGAGCAGTTCTTC.

This clonotype was found many times. The V call is TRBV5-5, the J call TRBJ2-3; TRBD1 agrees at 8 bases. The CDR3 is 14 amino acids. Germline V gives CDR1 SGHKS, CDR2 YYEKEE (reference sequence). The junction had 7 bases not matched to a gene; V was cut back by 5 bases and J by 5 bases. CDR3 DNA sequence: TGTGCCAGCAGGGAGGACAGGGTGCGAGATACGCAGTATTTT. Its protein product is CASREDRVRDTQYF.

This clonotype was recorded many times. CDR3 sequence (DNA): TGTGCCATCAGTAGAGGGGGTACTCTTATCCAGGAGGAGACCCAGTACTTC. It is translated as CAISRGGTLIQEETQYF. The genes are TRBV10-3 and TRBJ2-5; tentative D call: TRBD1 (6 bases). The ends were cut back, 5 bases at V and 5 bases at J, with 24 bases in the middle. The CDR3 has 17 residues. In germline, CDR1 is ENHRY, CDR2 SYGVKD.

This clonotype was observed many times. This chain's CDR3 is CASSYSTLGLGTQPYEQYF. CDR3 nucleotides: TGTGCCAGCAGTTACTCGACGCTTGGTTTGGGGACGCAACCCTACGAGCAGTACTTC. The chain combines TRBV6-5 with TRBJ2-7; D could derive from TRBD1 or TRBD2 (5 bases each). CDR3 length equals 19 residues. The germline V gene encodes CDR1 MNHEY and CDR2 SVGAGI. The ends were cut back, 0 bases at V and 2 bases at J, with 23 bases in the middle.

In this sample, this clonotype turned up many times. This sequence joins TRBV7-2 and TRBJ2-3; D is perhaps TRBD2 (6 bases). There are 15 residues in the CDR3. Per the germline V gene, CDR1 is SGHTA and CDR2 is FQGNSA. V lost 6 bases to trimming and J lost 1 base, with 14 bases between them. The CDR3 DNA sequence: TGTGCCAGCAGTACCGCGGGGACTCGCACAGATACGCAGTATTTT. Protein: CASSTAGTRTDTQYF.

The rearrangement links TRBV7-9 to TRBJ2-7; D not certain. The V gene's germline CDR1 is SEHNR and CDR2 FQNEAQ (reference sequence). Trimming stripped 1 base from V and 5 bases from J, with 3 bases between. CDR3 length: 11 amino acids. CDR3 DNA sequence: TGTGCCAGCAGCTTAGTTGACGAGCAGTACTTC. Encoded protein: CASSLVDEQYF.